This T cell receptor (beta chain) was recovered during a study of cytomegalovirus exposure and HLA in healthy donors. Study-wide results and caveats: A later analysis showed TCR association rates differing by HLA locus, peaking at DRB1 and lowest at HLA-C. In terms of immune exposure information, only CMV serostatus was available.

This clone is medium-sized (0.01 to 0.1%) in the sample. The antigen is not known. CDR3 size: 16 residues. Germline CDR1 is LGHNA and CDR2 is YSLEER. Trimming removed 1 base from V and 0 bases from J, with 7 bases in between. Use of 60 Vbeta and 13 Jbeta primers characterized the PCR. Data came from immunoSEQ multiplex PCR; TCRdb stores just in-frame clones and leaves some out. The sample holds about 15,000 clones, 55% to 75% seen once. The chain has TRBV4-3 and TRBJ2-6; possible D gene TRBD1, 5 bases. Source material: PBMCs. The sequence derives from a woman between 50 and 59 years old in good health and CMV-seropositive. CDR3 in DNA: TGCGCCAGCAGCCAAGGGGGCGACTCTGGGGCCAACGTCCTGACTTTC. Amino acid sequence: CASSQGGDSGANVLTF.